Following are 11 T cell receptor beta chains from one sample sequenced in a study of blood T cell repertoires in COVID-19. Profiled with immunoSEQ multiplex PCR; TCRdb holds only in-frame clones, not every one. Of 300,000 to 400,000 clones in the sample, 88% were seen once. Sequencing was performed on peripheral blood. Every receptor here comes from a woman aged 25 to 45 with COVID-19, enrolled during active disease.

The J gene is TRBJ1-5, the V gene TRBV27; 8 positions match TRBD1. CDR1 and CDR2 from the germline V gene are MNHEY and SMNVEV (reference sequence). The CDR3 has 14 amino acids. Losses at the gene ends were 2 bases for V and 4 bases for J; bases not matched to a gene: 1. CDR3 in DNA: TGTGCCAGCAGTTTAAGGACAGGGAATCAGCCCCAGCATTTT. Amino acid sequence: CASSLRTGNQPQHF.

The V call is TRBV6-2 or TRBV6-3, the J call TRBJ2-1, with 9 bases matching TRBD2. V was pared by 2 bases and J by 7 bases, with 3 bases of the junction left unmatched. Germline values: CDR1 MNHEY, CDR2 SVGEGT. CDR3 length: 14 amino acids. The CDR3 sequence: CASSYNSGGNEQFF. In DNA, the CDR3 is TGTGCCAGCAGTTACAATAGCGGGGGAAATGAGCAGTTCTTC.

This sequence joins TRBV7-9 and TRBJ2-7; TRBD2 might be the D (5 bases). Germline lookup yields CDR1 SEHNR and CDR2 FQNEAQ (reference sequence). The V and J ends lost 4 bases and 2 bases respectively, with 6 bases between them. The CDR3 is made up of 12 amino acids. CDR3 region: CASSSGTYEQYV. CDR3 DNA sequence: TGTGCCAGCAGCTCCGGGACCTACGAGCAGTACGTC.

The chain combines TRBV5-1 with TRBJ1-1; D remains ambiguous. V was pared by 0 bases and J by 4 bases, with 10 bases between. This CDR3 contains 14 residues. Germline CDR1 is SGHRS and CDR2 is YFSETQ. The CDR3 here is CASSLDVFGTEAFF. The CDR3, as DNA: TGCGCCAGCAGCTTGGATGTGTTCGGCACTGAAGCTTTCTTT.

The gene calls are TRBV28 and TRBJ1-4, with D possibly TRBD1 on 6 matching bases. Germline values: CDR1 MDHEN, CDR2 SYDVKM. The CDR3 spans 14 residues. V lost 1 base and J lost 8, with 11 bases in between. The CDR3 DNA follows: TGTGCCAGCAGTTTATCAGGGGTCGGGGAAAAACTGTTTTTT. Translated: CASSLSGVGEKLFF.

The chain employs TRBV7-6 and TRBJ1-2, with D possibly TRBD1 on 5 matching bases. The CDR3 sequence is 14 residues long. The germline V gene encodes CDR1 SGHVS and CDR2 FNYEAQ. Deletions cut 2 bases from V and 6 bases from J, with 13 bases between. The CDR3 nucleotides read TGTGCCAGCAGCTTAAATCTTGGGGCAGATGGCTACACCTTC. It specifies CASSLNLGADGYTF.

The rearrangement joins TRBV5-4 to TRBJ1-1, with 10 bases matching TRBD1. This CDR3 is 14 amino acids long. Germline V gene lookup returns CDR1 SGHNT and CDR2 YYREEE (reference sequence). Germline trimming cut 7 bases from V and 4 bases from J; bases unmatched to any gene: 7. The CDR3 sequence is CASAGTGEVTEAFF. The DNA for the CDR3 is TGTGCCAGCGCCGGGACAGGGGAGGTCACTGAAGCTTTCTTT.

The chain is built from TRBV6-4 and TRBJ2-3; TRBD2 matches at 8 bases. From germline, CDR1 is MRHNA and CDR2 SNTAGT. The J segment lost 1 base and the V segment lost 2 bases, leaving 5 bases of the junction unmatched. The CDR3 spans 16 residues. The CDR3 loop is CASSDSHGGGTDTQYF. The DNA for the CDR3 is TGTGCCAGCAGTGACAGTCACGGGGGGGGCACAGATACGCAGTATTTT.

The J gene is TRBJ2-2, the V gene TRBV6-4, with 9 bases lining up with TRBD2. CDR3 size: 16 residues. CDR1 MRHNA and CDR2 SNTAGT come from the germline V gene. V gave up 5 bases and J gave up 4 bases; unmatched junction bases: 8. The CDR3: CASSRELAGPTGELFF. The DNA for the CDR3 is TGTGCCAGCAGTCGAGAGCTAGCGGGGCCCACCGGGGAGCTGTTTTTT.

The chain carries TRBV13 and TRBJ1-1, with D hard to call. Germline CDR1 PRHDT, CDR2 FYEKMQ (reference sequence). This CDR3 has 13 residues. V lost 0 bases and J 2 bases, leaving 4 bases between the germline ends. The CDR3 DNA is TGTGCCAGCAGCTTAGGCCCAAACACTGAAGCTTTCTTT. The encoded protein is CASSLGPNTEAFF.

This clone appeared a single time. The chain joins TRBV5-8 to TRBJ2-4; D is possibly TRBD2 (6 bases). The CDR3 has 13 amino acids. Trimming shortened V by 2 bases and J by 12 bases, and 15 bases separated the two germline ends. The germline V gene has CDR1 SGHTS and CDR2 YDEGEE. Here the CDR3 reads CASSFRMEGSQYF. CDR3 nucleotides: TGTGCCAGCAGCTTTCGGATGGAGGGTTCTCAGTACTTC.